This T cell receptor (beta chain) was obtained from a study of T cells in Graves' hyperthyroidism and ophthalmopathy. What was amplified from RNA transcripts were TCR beta CDR3 regions. The TCR CDR3 was amplified in a first-round RT-PCR using the HTBI primer set. From the multiplex PCR reads, TCRdb called clonotypes with MiXCR, one entry per CDR3 protein. The table shows some 700,000 distinct CDR3 sequences, with roughly 17% occurring only once. This clonotype was observed a handful of times. The CDR3 totals 15 residues. Germline V gene data show CDR1 as LNHDA and CDR2 as SQIVND (reference sequence). The V end lost 5 bases, the J end lost 4 bases, and 18 bases lay between the germline ends.

The chain joins TRBV19 to TRBJ2-7; the D gene is possibly TRBD1 (5 bases). Sequenced input: blood. The sequence was obtained from a man between 50 and 59 years old with Graves' hyperthyroidism. This CDR3 is CASSWAAAAGYEQYF. The CDR3 nucleotides read TGTGCCAGTAGTTGGGCGGCCGCCGCAGGGTACGAGCAGTACTTC.